The clone carrying this TCR beta chain came up a few times. Sequencing was performed with immunoSEQ multiplex PCR; in TCRdb, only in-frame clones are kept and a portion is missing. The sample contains 35,000 to 50,000 clones, around 77% of which appear only once. V lost 3 bases and J 8 bases, leaving 14 bases between the germline ends. CDR3 length: 13 amino acids. The germline gives CDR1 SGHRS, CDR2 YFSETQ. The data stem from a study of T cell responses to AZD1222 COVID-19 vaccine. Material: peripheral blood, obtained 28 days after the second dose of the MenACWY control vaccine. The V gene is TRBV5-1, the J gene TRBJ1-2; D uncertain. The sequence was obtained from an adult who received the MenACWY meningococcal vaccine as a control. The CDR3 reads CASSSPTVGGYTF. DNA of the CDR3: TGCGCCAGCAGCTCGCCCACAGTGGGAGGCTACACCTTC.